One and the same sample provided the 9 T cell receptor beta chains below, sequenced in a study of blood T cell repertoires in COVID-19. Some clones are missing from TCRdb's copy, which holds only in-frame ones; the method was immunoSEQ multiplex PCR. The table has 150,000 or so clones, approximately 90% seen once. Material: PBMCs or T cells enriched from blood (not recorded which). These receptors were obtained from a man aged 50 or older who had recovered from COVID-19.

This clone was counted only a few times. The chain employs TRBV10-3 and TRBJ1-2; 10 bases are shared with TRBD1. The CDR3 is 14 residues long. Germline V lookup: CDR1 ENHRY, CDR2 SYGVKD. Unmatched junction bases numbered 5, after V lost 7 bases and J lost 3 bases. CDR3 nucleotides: TGTGCCATCACATACGGGACAGGGGACTATGGCTACACCTTC. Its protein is CAITYGTGDYGYTF.

CDR3 sequence (DNA): TGTGCCAGCAGCTGGGGCAATCATGGCTACACCTTC. Translated, it gives CASSWGNHGYTF. V and J are TRBV11-2 and TRBJ1-2; tentatively, D is TRBD1 (5 bases). The CDR3 totals 12 residues. V dropped 4 bases and J dropped 6 bases, with 9 bases sitting between them. Germline V gene sequence: CDR1 SGHAT, CDR2 FQNNGV.

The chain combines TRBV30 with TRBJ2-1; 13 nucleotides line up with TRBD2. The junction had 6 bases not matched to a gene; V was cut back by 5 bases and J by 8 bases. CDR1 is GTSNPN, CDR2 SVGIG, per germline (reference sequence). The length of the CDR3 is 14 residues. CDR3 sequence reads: CAWATSGRMHEQFF. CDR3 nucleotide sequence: TGTGCCTGGGCGACTAGCGGGAGGATGCATGAGCAGTTCTTC.

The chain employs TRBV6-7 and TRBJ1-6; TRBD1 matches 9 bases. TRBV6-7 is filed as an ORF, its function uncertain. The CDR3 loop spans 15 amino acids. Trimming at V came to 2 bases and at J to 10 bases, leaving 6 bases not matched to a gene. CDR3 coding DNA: TGTGCCAGCAGTTACGCCACAGGGGGCCACTCACCCCTCCACTTT. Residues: CASSYATGGHSPLHF.

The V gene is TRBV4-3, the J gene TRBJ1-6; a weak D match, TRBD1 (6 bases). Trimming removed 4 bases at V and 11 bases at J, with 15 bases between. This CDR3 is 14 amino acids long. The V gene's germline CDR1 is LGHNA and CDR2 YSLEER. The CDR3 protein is CASSLGQYPAPLHF. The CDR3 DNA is TGCGCCAGCAGCCTGGGACAATATCCAGCACCCCTCCACTTT.

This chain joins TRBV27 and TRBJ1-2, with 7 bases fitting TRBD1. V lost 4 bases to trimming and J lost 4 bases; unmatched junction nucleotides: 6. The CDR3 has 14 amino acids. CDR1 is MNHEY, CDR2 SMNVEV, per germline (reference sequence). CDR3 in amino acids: CASSSQTGFYGYTF. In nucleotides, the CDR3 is TGTGCCAGCAGTTCCCAGACAGGGTTCTATGGCTACACCTTC.

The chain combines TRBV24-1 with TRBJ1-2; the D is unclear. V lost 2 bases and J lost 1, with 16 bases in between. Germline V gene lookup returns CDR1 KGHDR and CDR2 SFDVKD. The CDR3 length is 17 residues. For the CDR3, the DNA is TGTGCCACCAGTGATTCGCACGGCGGCGGATTTAACTATGGCTACACCTTC. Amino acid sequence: CATSDSHGGGFNYGYTF.

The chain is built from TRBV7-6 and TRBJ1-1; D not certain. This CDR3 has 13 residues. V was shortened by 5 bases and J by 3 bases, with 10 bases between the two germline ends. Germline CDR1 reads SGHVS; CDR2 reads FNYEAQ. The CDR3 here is CASSSTPDTEAFF. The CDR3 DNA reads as TGTGCCAGCAGCAGTACCCCGGACACTGAAGCTTTCTTT.

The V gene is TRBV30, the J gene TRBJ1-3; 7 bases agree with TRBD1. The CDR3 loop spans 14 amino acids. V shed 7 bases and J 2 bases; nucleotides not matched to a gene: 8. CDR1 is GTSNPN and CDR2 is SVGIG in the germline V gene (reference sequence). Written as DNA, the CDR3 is TGTGCCTTCCTAGGAGGGGGCACTGGAAACACCATATATTTT. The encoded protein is CAFLGGGTGNTIYF.